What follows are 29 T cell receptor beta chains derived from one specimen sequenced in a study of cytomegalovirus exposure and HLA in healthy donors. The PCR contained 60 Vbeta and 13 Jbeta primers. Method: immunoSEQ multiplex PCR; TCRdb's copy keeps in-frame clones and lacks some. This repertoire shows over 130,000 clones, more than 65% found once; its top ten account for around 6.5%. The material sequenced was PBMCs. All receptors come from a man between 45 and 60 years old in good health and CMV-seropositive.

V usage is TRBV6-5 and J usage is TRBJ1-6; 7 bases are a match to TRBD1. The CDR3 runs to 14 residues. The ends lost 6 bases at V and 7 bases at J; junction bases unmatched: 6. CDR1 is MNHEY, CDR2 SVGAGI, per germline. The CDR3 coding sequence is TGTGCCAGCAGCTGGGCAGGGGGGAATTCACCCCTCCACTTT. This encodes CASSWAGGNSPLHF.

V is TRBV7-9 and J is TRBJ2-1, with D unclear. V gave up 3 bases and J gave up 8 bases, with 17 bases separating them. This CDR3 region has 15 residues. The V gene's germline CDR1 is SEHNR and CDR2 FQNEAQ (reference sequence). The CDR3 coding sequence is TGTGCCAGCAGCTTCCTTCCTCCGGGTCTGGATGAGCAGTTCTTC. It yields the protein CASSFLPPGLDEQFF.

The CDR3 sequence is CASSVAGTGVQPQHF. The CDR3 DNA sequence: TGTGCCAGCAGCGTCGCCGGGACAGGGGTTCAGCCCCAGCATTTT. V usage is TRBV5-5 and J usage is TRBJ1-5; 10 bases are a match to TRBD1. The V gene's germline CDR1 is SGHKS and CDR2 YYEKEE (reference sequence). The trim removed 4 bases at V and 6 bases at J, leaving 7 bases unmatched. The CDR3 is 15 amino acids.

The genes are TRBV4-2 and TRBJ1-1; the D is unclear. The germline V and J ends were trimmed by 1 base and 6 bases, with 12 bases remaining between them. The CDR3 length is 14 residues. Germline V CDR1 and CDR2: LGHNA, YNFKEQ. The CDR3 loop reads CASSQGQGGPEAFF. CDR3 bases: TGTGCCAGCAGCCAAGGACAAGGAGGTCCTGAAGCTTTCTTT.

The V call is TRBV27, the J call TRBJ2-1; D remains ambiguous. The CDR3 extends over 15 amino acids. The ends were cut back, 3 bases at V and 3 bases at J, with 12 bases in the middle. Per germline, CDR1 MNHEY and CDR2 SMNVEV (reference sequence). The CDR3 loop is CASSFGAAGYNEQFF. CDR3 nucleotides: TGTGCCAGCAGTTTCGGCGCTGCAGGCTACAATGAGCAGTTCTTC.

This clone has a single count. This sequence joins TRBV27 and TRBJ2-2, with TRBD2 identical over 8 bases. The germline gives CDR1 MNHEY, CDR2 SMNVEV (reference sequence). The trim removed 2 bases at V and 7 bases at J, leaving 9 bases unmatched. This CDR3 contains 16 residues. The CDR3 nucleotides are TGTGCCAGCAGTTTAGCGGGAGGCGGGGCGGGCGGGGAGCTGTTTTTT. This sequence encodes CASSLAGGGAGGELFF.

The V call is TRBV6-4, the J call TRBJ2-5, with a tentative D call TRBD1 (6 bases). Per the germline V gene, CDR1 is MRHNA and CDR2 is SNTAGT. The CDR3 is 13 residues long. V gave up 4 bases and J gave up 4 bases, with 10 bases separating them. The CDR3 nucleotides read TGTGCCAGCAGTGCCGAAGGGGGAGAGACCCAGTACTTC. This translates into CASSAEGGETQYF.

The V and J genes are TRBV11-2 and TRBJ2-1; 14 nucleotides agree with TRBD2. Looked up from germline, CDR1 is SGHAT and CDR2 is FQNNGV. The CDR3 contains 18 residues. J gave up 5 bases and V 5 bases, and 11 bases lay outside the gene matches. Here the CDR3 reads CASSPTTSGRGHNNEQFF. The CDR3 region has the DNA TGTGCCAGCAGCCCCACGACTAGCGGGAGGGGTCACAACAATGAGCAGTTCTTC.

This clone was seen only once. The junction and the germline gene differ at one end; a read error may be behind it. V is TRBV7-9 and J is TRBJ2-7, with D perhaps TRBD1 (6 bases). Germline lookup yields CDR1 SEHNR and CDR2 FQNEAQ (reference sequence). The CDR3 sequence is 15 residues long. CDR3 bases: TGTTCCAGCAGCCTCGGACAGAGGAGCTCCTACGAGCAGTACTTC. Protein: CSSSLGQRSSYEQYF.

CDR3 sequence: CASTKGFDGNQPQHF. CDR3 bases: TGTGCCAGCACTAAGGGGTTTGACGGCAATCAGCCCCAGCATTTT. The rearrangement joins TRBV2 to TRBJ1-5, with D possibly being TRBD1 (5 bases). V lost 7 bases to trimming and J lost 2 bases, with 15 bases between them. Germline loops: CDR1 SNHLY, CDR2 FYNNEI. The length of the CDR3 is 15 residues.

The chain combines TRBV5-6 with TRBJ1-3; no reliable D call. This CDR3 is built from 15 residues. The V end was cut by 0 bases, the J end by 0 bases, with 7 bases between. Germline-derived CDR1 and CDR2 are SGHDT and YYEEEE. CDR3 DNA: TGTGCCAGCAGCTTGGGCCCGAGCTCTGGAAACACCATATATTTT. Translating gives CASSLGPSSGNTIYF.

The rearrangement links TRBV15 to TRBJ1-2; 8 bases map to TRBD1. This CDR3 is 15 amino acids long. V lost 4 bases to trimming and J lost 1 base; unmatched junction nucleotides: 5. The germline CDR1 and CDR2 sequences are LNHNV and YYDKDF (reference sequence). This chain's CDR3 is CATSTRTGNNYGYTF. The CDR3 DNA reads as TGTGCCACCAGCACTAGGACAGGGAATAACTATGGCTACACCTTC.

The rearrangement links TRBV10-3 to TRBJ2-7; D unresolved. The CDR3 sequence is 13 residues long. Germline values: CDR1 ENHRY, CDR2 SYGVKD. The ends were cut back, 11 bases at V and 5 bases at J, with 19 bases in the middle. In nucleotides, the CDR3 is TGTGCCCACCGTATGGCGCTAGTGGACGAGCAGTACTTC. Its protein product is CAHRMALVDEQYF.

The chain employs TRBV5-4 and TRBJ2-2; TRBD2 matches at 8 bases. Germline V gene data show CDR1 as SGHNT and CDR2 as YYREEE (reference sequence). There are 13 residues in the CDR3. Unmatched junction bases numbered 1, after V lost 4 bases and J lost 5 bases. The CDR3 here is CASSREGTGELFF. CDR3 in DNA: TGTGCCAGCAGCCGGGAGGGGACCGGGGAGCTGTTTTTT.

The chain's CDR3 is CASSVSSPYGYTF. CDR3 nucleotide sequence: TGTGCCAGCAGCGTTTCCTCCCCCTATGGCTACACCTTC. V gene TRBV5-4 combines with J gene TRBJ1-2; D not certain. Trimming removed 4 bases from V and 4 bases from J, with 11 bases in between. Germline V gene lookup returns CDR1 SGHNT and CDR2 YYREEE (reference sequence). This CDR3 contains 13 residues. The whole variable domain, remainder taken from reference TRBV5-4 and TRBJ1-2, is ETGVTQSPTHLIKTRGQQVTLRCSSQSGHNTVSWYQQALGQGPQFIFQYYREEENGRGNFPPRFSGLQFPNYSSELNVNALELDDSALYLCASSVSSPYGYTFGSGTRLTVV.

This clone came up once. CDR3 region: CASSSSSSGRTYEQYF. CDR3 DNA sequence: TGTGCCAGCAGCTCCTCTTCTAGCGGGAGAACCTACGAGCAGTACTTC. The chain recombines TRBV28 with TRBJ2-7, with 10 bases identical to TRBD2. V shed 6 bases and J 2 bases; nucleotides not matched to a gene: 10. Looked up from germline, CDR1 is MDHEN and CDR2 is SYDVKM. The CDR3 loop spans 16 amino acids.

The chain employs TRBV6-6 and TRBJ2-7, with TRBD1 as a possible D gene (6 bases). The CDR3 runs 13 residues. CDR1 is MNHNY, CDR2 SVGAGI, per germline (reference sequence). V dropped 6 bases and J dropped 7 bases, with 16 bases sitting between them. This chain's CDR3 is CASRDSKSGEQYF. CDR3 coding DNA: TGTGCCAGCAGGGACAGTAAGTCGGGGGAGCAGTACTTC.

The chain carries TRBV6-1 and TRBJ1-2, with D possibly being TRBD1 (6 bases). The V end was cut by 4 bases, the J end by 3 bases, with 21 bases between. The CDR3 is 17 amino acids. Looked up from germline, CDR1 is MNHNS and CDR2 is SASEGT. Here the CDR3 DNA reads TGTGCCAGCAGTGCCCCCAGAGGGGGGGCGAGTTACTATGGCTACACCTTC. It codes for CASSAPRGGASYYGYTF.

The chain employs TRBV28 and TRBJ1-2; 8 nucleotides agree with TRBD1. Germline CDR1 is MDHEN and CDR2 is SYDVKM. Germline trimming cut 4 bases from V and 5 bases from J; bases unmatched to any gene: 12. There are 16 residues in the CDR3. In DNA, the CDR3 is TGTGCCAGCAGTTCTCTCACGGGACAGGAGACGTATGGCTACACCTTC. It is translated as CASSSLTGQETYGYTF.

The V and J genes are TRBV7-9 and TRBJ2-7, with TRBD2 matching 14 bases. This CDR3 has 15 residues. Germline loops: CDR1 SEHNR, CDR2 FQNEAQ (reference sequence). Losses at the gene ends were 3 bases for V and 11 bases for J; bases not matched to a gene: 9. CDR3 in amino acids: CASSLDGLAGGREYF. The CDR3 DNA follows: TGTGCCAGCAGCTTGGACGGACTAGCGGGAGGAAGGGAGTACTTC.

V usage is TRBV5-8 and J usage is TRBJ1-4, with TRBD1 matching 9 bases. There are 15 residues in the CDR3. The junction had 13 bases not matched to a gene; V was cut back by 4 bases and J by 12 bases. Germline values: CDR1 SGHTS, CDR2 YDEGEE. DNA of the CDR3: TGTGCCAGCAGCCCAGGACAGGGGCGGGCTTCGGAACTGTTTTTT. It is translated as CASSPGQGRASELFF.

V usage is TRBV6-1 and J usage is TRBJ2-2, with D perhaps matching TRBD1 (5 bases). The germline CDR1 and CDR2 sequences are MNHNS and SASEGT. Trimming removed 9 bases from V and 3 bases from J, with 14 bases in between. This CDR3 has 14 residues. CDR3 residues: CASESGRYTGELFF. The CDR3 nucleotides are TGTGCCAGTGAATCAGGGCGGTACACCGGGGAGCTGTTTTTT.

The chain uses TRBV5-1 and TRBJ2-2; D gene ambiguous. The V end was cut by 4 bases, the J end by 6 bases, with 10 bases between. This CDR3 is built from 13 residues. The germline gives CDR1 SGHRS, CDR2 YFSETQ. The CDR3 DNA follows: TGCGCCAGCAGCCCCCGGGTGGCCGGGGAGCTGTTTTTT. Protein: CASSPRVAGELFF.

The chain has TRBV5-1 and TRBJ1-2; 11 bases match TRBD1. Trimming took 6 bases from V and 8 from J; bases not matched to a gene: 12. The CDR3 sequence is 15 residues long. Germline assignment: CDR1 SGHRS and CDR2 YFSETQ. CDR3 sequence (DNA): TGCGCCAGCAACCCCAACGGACAGGGGGCTTTCGGCTACACCTTC. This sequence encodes CASNPNGQGAFGYTF.

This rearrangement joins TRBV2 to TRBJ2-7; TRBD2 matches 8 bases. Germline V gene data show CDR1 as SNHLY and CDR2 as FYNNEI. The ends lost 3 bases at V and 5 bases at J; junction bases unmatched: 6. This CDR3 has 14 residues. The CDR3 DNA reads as TGTGCCAGCAGTGACTCCGGGGGGGGAGACGAGCAGTACTTC. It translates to CASSDSGGGDEQYF. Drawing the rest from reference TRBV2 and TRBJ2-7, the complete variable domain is EPEVTQTPSHQVTQMGQEVILRCVPISNHLYFYWYRQILGQKVEFLVSFYNNEISEKSEIFDDQFSVERPDGSNFTLKIRSTKLEDSAMYFCASSDSGGGDEQYFGPGTRLTVT.

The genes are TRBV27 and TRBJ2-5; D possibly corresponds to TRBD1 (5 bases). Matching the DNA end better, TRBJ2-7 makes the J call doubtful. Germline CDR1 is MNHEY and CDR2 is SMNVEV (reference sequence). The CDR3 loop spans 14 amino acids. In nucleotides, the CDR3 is TGTGCCAGCAGTCCGAACAGGTACTCCTACGAGCAGTACTTC. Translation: CASSPNRYSYEQYF.

The CDR3 coding sequence is TGTGCCAGTAGTAACAGAGCCAATTCACCCCTCCACTTT. Protein sequence: CASSNRANSPLHF. The rearrangement joins TRBV19 to TRBJ1-6, with D hard to call. Germline V gives CDR1 LNHDA, CDR2 SQIVND (reference sequence). Trimming removed 4 bases at V and 7 bases at J, with 8 bases between. This CDR3 is 13 amino acids long.

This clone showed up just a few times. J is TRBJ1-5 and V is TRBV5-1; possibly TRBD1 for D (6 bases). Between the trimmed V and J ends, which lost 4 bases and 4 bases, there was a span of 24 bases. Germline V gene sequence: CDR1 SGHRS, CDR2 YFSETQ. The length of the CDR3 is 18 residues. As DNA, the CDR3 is TGCGCCAGCAGCCGAGCGGGACATCAAATTCTATGGAATCAGCCCCAGCATTTT. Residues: CASSRAGHQILWNQPQHF.

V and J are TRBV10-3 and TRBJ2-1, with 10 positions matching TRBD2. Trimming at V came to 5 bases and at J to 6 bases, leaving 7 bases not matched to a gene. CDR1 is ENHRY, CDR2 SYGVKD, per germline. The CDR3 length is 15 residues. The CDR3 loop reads CAISNLAGVGNEQFF. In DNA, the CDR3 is TGTGCCATCAGTAATCTAGCGGGAGTAGGCAATGAGCAGTTCTTC.